The clone carrying this T cell receptor (beta chain) was found many times. Amplification of TCR beta CDR3 regions used RNA transcripts. Following a first-round RT-PCR that used HTBI primers, a second-round multiplex PCR was carried out. TCRdb processed the multiplex PCR reads anew with MiXCR; each CDR3 protein has one entry. The sample yields fewer than 250,000 distinct CDR3 sequences, roughly 27% seen once. These data are taken from a study of Graves' ophthalmopathy and Graves' hyperthyroidism. Input material: peripheral blood. The sequence came from a man between 45 and 60 years old with Graves' ophthalmopathy.

CDR3 sequence reads: CASSLGLAETQETQYF. The CDR3 nucleotides are TGTGCCAGCAGCTTGGGACTAGCGGAGACCCAAGAGACCCAGTACTTC. This rearrangement joins TRBV7-9 to TRBJ2-5; TRBD2 agrees at 11 bases. This CDR3 comprises 16 residues. Germline V CDR1 and CDR2: SEHNR, FQNEAQ (reference sequence). Germline trimming cut 3 bases from V and 1 base from J; bases unmatched to any gene: 4.